This passage covers 9 T cell receptor beta chains from one sample sequenced in a study of cytomegalovirus exposure and HLA in healthy donors. Sequencing was performed with immunoSEQ multiplex PCR; in TCRdb, only in-frame clones are kept and a portion is missing. The sample records about 110,000 clones, over 75% being singletons. The sequenced sample was PBMCs. These receptors were taken from a woman aged 25 to 39 in good health and CMV-seropositive.

This clone has only a few counts. CDR3 sequence (DNA): TGTGCCAGCACCCCCGGGGGAGGCTACAATGAGCAGTTCTTC. It specifies CASTPGGGYNEQFF. The chain employs TRBV6-5 and TRBJ2-1, with D tentatively TRBD2 (6 bases). V gave up 7 bases and J gave up 3 bases, with 13 bases separating them. Germline V gene lookup returns CDR1 MNHEY and CDR2 SVGAGI. The CDR3 runs 14 residues.

This chain links TRBV2 with TRBJ2-7, with D possibly TRBD1 on 5 matching bases. Trimming took 8 bases from V and 2 from J, leaving 16 bases between them. The CDR3 sequence is 14 residues long. CDR1 SNHLY and CDR2 FYNNEI come from the germline V gene. CDR3 sequence: CASERKGLPYEQYF. CDR3 bases: TGTGCCAGCGAAAGGAAGGGGCTACCCTACGAGCAGTACTTC.

The CDR3, as DNA: TGTGCCAGCAGCTTAGGGGAGCTGCTAGCCTCCTCCTACAATGAGCAGTTCTTC. Translation gives CASSLGELLASSYNEQFF. The chain carries TRBV7-9 and TRBJ2-1; perhaps TRBD2 as D (5 bases). Germline V gene lookup returns CDR1 SEHNR and CDR2 FQNEAQ (reference sequence). V was pared by 1 base and J by 0 bases, with 16 bases between. The CDR3 sequence is 18 residues long.

The V gene is TRBV9, the J gene TRBJ1-2; D is possibly TRBD1 (5 bases). The V end was cut by 7 bases, the J end by 3 bases, with 22 bases between. CDR3 length: 16 amino acids. CDR1 is SGDLS, CDR2 YYNGEE, per germline. This CDR3 is CASAQGSGIGDYGYTF. The CDR3 nucleotides are TGTGCCAGCGCCCAGGGATCCGGTATAGGGGACTATGGCTACACCTTC.

The gene calls are TRBV28 and TRBJ2-5; TRBD1 might be the D (5 bases). V shed 6 bases and J shed 2 bases, with 10 bases lying between them. This CDR3 spans 13 amino acids. The germline V gene encodes CDR1 MDHEN and CDR2 SYDVKM. The CDR3 protein is CASSPPGQETQYF. CDR3 nucleotides: TGTGCCAGCAGCCCCCCAGGGCAAGAGACCCAGTACTTC.

This clone was seen only once. V gene TRBV5-1 combines with J gene TRBJ2-3; 9 bases match TRBD1. In germline, CDR1 is SGHRS, CDR2 YFSETQ. Unmatched junction bases numbered 1, after V lost 0 bases and J lost 5 bases. The CDR3 extends over 14 amino acids. CDR3 region: CASSLEDRGDTQYF. CDR3 sequence (DNA): TGCGCCAGCAGCTTGGAGGACAGGGGAGATACGCAGTATTTT.

This chain uses TRBV5-4 with TRBJ2-3; a weak D match, TRBD1 (6 bases). CDR3 length: 17 amino acids. Germline values: CDR1 SGHNT, CDR2 YYREEE (reference sequence). Trimming cost V 0 bases and J 2 bases, with 16 bases left between them. DNA for the CDR3: TGTGCCAGCAGCTTGGCGGCAGGGGTCTCGGACACAGATACGCAGTATTTT. Protein product: CASSLAAGVSDTDTQYF. Full variable domain (rest looked up from reference TRBV5-4 and TRBJ2-3): ETGVTQSPTHLIKTRGQQVTLRCSSQSGHNTVSWYQQALGQGPQFIFQYYREEENGRGNFPPRFSGLQFPNYSSELNVNALELDDSALYLCASSLAAGVSDTDTQYFGPGTRLTVL.

The chain joins TRBV7-8 to TRBJ2-2, with D possibly being TRBD2 (5 bases). V was trimmed by 6 bases and J by 4 bases, leaving 18 bases between them. From germline, CDR1 is SGHVS and CDR2 FQNEAQ. The CDR3 runs 16 residues. CDR3 protein: CASSPLGELSTGELFF. In DNA form, the CDR3 reads TGTGCCAGCAGTCCACTCGGGGAACTGAGCACCGGGGAGCTGTTTTTT. The full variable domain, rest sourced from reference TRBV7-8 and TRBJ2-2, is GAGVSQSPRYKVAKRGQDVALRCDPISGHVSLFWYQQALGQGPEFLTYFQNEAQLDKSGLPSDRFFAERPEGSVSTLKIQRTQQEDSAVYLCASSPLGELSTGELFFGEGSRLTVL.

The genes are TRBV4-1 and TRBJ2-3, with 9 bases fitting TRBD1. This CDR3 is 15 amino acids long. CDR1 is MGHRA, CDR2 YSYEKL, per germline. Trimming took 4 bases from V and 7 from J; bases not matched to a gene: 9. CDR3 loop: CASSLPGQGLYTQYF. In nucleotides, the CDR3 is TGCGCCAGCAGCCTCCCGGGACAGGGCTTATATACGCAGTATTTT.